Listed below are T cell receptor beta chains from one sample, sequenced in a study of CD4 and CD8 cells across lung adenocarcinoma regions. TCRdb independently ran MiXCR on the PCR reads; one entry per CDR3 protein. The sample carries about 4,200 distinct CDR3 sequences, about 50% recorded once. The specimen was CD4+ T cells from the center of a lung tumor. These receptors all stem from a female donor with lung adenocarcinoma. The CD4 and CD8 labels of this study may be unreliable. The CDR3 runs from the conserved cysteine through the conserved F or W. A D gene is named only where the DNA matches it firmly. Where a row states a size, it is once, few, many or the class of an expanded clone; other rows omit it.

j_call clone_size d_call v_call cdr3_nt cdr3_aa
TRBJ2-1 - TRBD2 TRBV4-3 TGCGCCAGCAGCGAGACTAGCGGGGGTGCCGAAGGGGTCTTC CASSETSGGAEGVF
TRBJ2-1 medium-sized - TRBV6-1 TGTGCCAGCAACCAAGGCGGGAAGGGGTACAATGAGCAGTTCTTC CASNQGGKGYNEQFF
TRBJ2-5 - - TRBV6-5 TGTGCCAGCAGTTACACTCAAGGGGGGGGGACCCAGTACTTC CASSYTQGGGTQYF
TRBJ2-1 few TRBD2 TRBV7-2 TGTGCCAGCAGCTTAAGGGGCGGGAGCACCTACAATGAGCAGTTCTTC CASSLRGGSTYNEQFF
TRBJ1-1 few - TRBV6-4 TGTGCCAGCAGTGACGGGGCATCGGCTGAAGCTTTCTTT CASSDGASAEAFF
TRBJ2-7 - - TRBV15 TGTGCCACCAGCAGACGGGACGTAAACTACAATGAGCAGTACTTC CATSRRDVNYNEQYF
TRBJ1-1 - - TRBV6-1 TGTGCCAGCAGTCCCGGGACACGGGAAGCTTTCTTT CASSPGTREAFF
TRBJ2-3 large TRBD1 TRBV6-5 TGTGCCAGCAGTTACGGGACAGGGGGCGTTTTTTTGGATACGCAGTATTTT CASSYGTGGVFLDTQYF
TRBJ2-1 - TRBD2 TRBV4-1 TGCGCCAGCAGCCAAGCCCGGAGGAGTAGCGGGGGCTACAATGAGCAGTTCTTC CASSQARRSSGGYNEQFF
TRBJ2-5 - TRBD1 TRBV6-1 TGTGCCAGCAGCCCCACAGGGGGTGGAGAGACCCAGTACTTC CASSPTGGGETQYF
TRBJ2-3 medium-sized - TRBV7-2 TGTGCCAGCAGCTCGAGACTGGACATCCGAGATACGCAGTATTTT CASSSRLDIRDTQYF
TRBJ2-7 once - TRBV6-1 TGTGCCAGCTGCGGGAACTTGGGGGAGAAGCAGTACTTC CASCGNLGEKQYF
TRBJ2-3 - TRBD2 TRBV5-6 TGTGCCAGCAGCACAAGGACTAGCGGGGGCACAGATACGCAGTATTTT CASSTRTSGGTDTQYF
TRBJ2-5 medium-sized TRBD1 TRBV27 TGTGCCAGCAGTTCGACAGGGGAAGGGGAGACCCAGTACTTC CASSSTGEGETQYF
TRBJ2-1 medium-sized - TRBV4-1 TGCGCCAGCAGCCAAAAGGGGGGATCCGGGGGGCATGAGCAGTTCTTC CASSQKGGSGGHEQFF
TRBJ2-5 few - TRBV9 TGTGCCAGCCAAGACAGGTATCATGAGACCCAGTACTTC CASQDRYHETQYF
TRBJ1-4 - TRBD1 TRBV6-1 TGTGCCAGCAGTGCCGGGACAGGGTTTGAAAAACTGTTTTTT CASSAGTGFEKLFF
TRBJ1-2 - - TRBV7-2 TGTGCCAGCAGTAGTAACCCTAACTATGGCTACACCTTC CASSSNPNYGYTF
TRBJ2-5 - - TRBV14 TGTGCCAGCAGCCAAGTCCGGTTACGTCAAGAGACCCAGTACTTC CASSQVRLRQETQYF
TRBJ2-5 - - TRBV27 TGTGGTAGGGGTTTCGTGGGCGGTGACCAAGAGACCCAGTACTTC CGRGFVGGDQETQYF
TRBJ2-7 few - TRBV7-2 TGTGCCAGCAGCTTAGGCGACTCCAGTTCCGAGCAGTACTTC CASSLGDSSSEQYF
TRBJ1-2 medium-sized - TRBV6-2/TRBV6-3 TGTGCCAGCACGCGGGGCAGGGTGTATGGCTACACCTTC CASTRGRVYGYTF
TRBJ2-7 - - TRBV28 TGTGCCCCCGGCAGGGCCTACGAGCAGTACTTC CAPGRAYEQYF
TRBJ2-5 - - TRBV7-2 TGTGCCAGCAGCTTATCAAACCAGGGGGGGAAGACCCAGTACTTC CASSLSNQGGKTQYF
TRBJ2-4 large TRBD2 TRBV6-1 TGTGCCAGCAGTGAAGCTCGATTCGCGGGAGGGATAGTAAAAAACATTCAGTACTTC CASSEARFAGGIVKNIQYF
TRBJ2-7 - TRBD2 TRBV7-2 TGTGCCAGCAGCCCTTGGCCTCGGGGGGGGCTCGAGCAGTACTTC CASSPWPRGGLEQYF
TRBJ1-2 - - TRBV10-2 TGCGCCAGCAGTAACGAGGAAGGCTACACCTTC CASSNEEGYTF
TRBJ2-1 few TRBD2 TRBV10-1 TGCGCCAGCAGTGAAGCCGGGACTAGCGGCGAGCAGTTCTTC CASSEAGTSGEQFF
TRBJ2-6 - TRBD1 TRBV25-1 TGTGCCAGCAGCAACGACAGGGGACCACTCTCTGGGGCCAACGTCCTGTACTTC CASSNDRGPLSGANVLYF
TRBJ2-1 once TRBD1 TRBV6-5 TGTGCCAGCAGTTACTCCGGACAGGGGATTGCTGAGCAGTTCTTC CASSYSGQGIAEQFF
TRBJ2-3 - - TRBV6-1 TGTGCCAGCAGTGAAGCACAGGGATGGGGCACAGATACGCAGTATTTT CASSEAQGWGTDTQYF
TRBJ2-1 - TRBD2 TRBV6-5 TGTGCCAGCAGTTCGGGACTAGCGGGAGGATGGAATGAGCAGTTCTTC CASSSGLAGGWNEQFF
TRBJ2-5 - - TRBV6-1 TGTGCCAGCAGTGAATACGGGTCCCAAGAGACCCAGTACTTC CASSEYGSQETQYF
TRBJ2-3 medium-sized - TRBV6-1 TGTGCCAGCAGTGAAATCGTTTTTGCGGATACGCAGTATTTT CASSEIVFADTQYF
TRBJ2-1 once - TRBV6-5 TGTGCCAGCAGTTACTCGAGAGGTCATGAGCAGTTCTTC CASSYSRGHEQFF
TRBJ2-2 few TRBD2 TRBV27 TGTGCCAGCATAGCGGGAGGGCCTGGCACCGGGGAGCTGTTTTTT CASIAGGPGTGELFF
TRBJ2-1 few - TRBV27 TGTGCCAGCACCCCTTCGTGGGACCTAATGTCTCTCAATGAGCAGTTCTTC CASTPSWDLMSLNEQFF
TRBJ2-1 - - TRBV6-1 TGTGCCAGCAGTGAACAGCCTCAGGGCAATGAGCAGTTCTTC CASSEQPQGNEQFF
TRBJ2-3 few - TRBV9 TGTGCCAGCAGCGTAGGGGACGGTAATACGCAGTATTTT CASSVGDGNTQYF
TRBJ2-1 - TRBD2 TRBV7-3 TGTGCCAGCAGCCCCTCTACTAGCGGGAAAAACAATGAGCAGTTCTTC CASSPSTSGKNNEQFF
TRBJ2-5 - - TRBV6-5 TGTGCCAGCAGTTACGACCTTTTCGGAGAGACCCAGTACTTC CASSYDLFGETQYF
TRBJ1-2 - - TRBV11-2 TGTGCCAGCAGCTGGGGCTCCGGGTCGAACTATGGCTACACCTTC CASSWGSGSNYGYTF
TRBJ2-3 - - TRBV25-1 TGTGCCAGCAGTGAAGAGGGGCACGGGGGTCGAGACGGGGATACGCAGTATTTC CASSEEGHGGRDGDTQYF
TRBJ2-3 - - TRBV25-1 TGTGCCAGCATCGGGCAACTCGAGGATATTCAGCACTTC CASIGQLEDIQHF
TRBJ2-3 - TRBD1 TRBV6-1 TGTGCCAGCAGTGTTGACAGGGCCACAGATACGCAGTATTTT CASSVDRATDTQYF
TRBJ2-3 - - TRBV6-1 TGTGCCAGCAGTGGAGGCCGTGACCTAGCCACCCAGTATTTC CASSGGRDLATQYF
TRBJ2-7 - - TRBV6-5 TGTGCCAGCAGTTACTCAGGGGACGAGCAGTACTTC CASSYSGDEQYF
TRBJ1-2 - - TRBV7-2 TGTGCCAGCAGCTTAATGGGTGGCTACACCTTC CASSLMGGYTF
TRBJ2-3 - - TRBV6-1 TGTGCCAGCACGGGGCTTGGAATCAAAGACATTCAGTATTTT CASTGLGIKDIQYF
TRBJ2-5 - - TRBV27 TGTGCGTGTAGGGGGCTCGGGGGACGTGACCAAGAGATTCAGTACTTC CACRGLGGRDQEIQYF
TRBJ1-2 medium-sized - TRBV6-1 TGTGCCAGCAGCACCCGGGGTGGCTATGGCTACACCTTC CASSTRGGYGYTF